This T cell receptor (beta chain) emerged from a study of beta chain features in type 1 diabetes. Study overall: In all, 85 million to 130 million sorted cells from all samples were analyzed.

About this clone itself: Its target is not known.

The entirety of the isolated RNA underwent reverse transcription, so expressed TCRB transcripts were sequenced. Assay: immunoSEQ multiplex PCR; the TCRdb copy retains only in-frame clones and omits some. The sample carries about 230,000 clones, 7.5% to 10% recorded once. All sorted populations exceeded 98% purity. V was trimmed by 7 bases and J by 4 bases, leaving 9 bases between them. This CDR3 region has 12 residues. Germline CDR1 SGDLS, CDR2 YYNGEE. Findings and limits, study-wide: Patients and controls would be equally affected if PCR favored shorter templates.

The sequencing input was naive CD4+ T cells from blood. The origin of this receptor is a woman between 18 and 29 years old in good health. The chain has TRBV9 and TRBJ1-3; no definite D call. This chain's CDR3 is CASGRSGNTIYF. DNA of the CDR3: TGTGCCAGCGGGCGATCGGGAAACACCATATATTTT.